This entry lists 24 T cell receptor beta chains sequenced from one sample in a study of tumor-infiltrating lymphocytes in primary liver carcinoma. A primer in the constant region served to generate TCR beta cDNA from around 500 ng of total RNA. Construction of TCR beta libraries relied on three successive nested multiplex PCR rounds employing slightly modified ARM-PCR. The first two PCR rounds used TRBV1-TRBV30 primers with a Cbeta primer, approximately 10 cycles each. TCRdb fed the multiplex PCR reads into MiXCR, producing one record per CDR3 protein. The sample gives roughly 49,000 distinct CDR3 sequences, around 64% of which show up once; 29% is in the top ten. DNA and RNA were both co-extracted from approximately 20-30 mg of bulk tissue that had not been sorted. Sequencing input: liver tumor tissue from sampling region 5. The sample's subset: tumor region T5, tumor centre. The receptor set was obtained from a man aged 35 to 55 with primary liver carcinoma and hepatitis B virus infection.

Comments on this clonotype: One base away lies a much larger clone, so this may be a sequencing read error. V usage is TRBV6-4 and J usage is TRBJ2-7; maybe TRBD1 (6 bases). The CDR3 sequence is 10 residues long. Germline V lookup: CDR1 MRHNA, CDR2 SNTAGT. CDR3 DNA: TGTGCCAGCCCAGAGGGGGAGCTGTACTTC. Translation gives CASPEGELYF.

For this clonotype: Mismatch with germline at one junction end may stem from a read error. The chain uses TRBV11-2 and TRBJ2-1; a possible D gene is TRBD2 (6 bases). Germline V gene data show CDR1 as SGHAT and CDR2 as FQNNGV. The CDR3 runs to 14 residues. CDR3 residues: CASNSAGPGNDQFF. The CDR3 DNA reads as TGTGCCAGCAATTCAGCGGGCCCCGGGAATGATCAGTTCTTC.

In DNA, the CDR3 is TGTGCCAGCAGTTATGCCTCAGACGGGATAGGGGAGCAGTACTTC. It translates to CASSYASDGIGEQYF. This chain uses TRBV6-5 with TRBJ2-7; D may be TRBD2 (5 bases). CDR1 and CDR2 from the germline V gene are MNHEY and SVGAGI. With 3 bases removed from V and 7 bases from J, the gap between germline ends came to 19 bases. This CDR3 contains 15 residues.

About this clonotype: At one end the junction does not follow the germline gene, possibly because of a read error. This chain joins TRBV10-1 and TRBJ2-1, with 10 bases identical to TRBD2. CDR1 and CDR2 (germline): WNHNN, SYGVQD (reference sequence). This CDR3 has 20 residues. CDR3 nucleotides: TGCGCCAGCAGTGAGAGGTTGGGGGGCCTAACTAGCGGGACTACTAATGAACAGTTCTTC. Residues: CASSERLGGLTSGTTNEQFF.

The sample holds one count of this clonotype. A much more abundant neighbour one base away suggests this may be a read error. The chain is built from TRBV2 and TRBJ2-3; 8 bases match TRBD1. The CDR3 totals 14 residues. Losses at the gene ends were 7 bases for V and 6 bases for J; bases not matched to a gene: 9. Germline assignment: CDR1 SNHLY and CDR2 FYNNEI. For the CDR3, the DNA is TGTGCCAGCAATAGGGACAGGCGAGGGGATACGCAGTATTTT. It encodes CASNRDRRGDTQYF.

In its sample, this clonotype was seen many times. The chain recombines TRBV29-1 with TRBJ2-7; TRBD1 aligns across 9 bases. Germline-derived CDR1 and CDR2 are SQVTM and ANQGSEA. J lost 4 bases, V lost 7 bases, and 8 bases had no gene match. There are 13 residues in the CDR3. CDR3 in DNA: TGCAGCGCCCGGACAGGGGCGGATTACGAGCAGTACTTC. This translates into CSARTGADYEQYF.

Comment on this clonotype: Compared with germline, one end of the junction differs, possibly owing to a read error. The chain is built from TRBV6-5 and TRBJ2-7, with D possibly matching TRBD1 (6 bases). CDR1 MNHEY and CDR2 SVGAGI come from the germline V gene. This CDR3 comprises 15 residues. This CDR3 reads CASSYSRGSPYGQYF. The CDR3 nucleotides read TGTGCCAGTAGTTACTCGAGGGGGTCCCCCTACGGGCAGTACTTC.

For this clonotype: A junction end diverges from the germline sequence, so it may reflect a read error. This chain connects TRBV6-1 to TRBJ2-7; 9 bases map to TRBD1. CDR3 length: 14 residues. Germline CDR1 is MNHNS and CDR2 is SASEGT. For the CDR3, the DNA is TGTGTCAGCAGTCCCGGGACAGGGTCCTACGAGCAGTACTTC. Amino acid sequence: CVSSPGTGSYEQYF.

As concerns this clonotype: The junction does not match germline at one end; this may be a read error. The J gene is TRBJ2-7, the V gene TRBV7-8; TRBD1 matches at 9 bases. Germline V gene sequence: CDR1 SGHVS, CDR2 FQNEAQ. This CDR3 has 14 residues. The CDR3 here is CVSSSGYRDRDQYF. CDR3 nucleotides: TGTGTCAGCAGCTCAGGGTACAGGGACAGGGACCAGTACTTC. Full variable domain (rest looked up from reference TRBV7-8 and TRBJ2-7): GAGVSQSPRYKVAKRGQDVALRCDPISGHVSLFWYQQALGQGPEFLTYFQNEAQLDKSGLPSDRFFAERPEGSVSTLKIQRTQQEDSAVYLCVSSSGYRDRDQYFGPGTRLTVT.

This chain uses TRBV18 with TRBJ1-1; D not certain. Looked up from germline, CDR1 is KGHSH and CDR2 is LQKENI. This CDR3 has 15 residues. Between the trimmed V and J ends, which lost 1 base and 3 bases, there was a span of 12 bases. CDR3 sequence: CASSPLIQSDTEAFF. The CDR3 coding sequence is TGTGCCAGCTCACCACTCATACAATCGGACACTGAAGCTTTCTTT.

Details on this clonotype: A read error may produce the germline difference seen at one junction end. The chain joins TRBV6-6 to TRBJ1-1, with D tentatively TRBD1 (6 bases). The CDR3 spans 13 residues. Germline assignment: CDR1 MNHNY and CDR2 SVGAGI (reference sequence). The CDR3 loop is CASGGHTNTEAFF. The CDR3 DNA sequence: TGTGCCAGCGGGGGACACACGAACACTGAGGCTTTCTTT.

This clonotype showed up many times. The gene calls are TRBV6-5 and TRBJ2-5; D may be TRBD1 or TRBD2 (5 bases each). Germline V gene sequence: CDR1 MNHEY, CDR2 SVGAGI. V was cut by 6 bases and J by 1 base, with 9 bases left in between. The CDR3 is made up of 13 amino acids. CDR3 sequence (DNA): TGTGCCAGCAGAGAGGGGCCCCAAGAGACCCAGTACTTC. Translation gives CASREGPQETQYF.

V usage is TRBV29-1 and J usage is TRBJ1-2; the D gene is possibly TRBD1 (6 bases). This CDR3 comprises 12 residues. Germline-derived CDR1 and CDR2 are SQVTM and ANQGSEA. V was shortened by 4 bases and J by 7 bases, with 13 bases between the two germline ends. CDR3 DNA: TGCAGCGTTGCCCGGACAGTAGGTGGCTACACCTTC. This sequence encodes CSVARTVGGYTF. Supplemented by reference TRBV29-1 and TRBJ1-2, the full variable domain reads SAVISQKPSRDICQRGTSLTIQCQVDSQVTMMFWYRQQPGQSLTLIATANQGSEATYESGFVIDKFPISRPNLTFSTLTVSNMSPEDSSIYLCSVARTVGGYTFGSGTRLTVV.

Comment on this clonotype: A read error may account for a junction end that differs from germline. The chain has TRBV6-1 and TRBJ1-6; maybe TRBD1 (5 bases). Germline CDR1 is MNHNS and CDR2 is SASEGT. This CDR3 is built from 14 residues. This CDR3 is CASSERQGAPPLHF. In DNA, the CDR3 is TGTGCCAGTAGTGAACGCCAGGGAGCTCCACCCCTCCACTTT.

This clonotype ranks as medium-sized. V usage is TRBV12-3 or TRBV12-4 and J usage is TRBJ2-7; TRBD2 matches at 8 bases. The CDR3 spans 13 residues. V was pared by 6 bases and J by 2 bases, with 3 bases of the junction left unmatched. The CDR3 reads CASSLREAYEQYF. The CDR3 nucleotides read TGTGCCAGCAGCTTGCGGGAGGCCTACGAGCAGTACTTC.

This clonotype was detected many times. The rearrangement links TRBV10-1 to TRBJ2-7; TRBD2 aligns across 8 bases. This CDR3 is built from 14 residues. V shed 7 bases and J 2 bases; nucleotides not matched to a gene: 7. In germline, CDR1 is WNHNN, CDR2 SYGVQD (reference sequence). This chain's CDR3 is CASNLPGLAYEQYF. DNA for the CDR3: TGCGCCAGCAACCTTCCGGGACTAGCCTACGAGCAGTACTTC.

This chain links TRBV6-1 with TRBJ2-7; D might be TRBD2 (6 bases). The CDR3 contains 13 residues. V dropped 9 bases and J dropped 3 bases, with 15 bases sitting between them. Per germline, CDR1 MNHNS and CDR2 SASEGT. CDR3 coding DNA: TGTGCCAGTTCGGGGACTGGCGGCTACGAGCAGTACTTC. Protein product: CASSGTGGYEQYF.

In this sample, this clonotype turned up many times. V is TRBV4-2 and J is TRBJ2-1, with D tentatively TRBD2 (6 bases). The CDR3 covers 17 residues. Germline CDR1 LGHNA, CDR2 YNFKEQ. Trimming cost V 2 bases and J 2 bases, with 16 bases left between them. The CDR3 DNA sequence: TGTGCCAGCAGCCAACAAGATGTTAGGACTACCTACAATGAGCAGTTCTTC. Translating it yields CASSQQDVRTTYNEQFF.

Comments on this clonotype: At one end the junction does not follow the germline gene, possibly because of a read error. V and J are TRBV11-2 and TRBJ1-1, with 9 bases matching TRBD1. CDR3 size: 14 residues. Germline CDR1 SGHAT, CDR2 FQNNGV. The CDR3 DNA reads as TGTACCAGCAACCTACAGACAGGGGGCACTGAAGCTTTCTTT. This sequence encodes CTSNLQTGGTEAFF. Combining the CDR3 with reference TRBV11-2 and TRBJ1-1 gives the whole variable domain EAGVAQSPRYKIIEKRQSVAFWCNPISGHATLYWYQQILGQGPKLLIQFQNNGVVDDSQLPKDRFSAERLKGVDSTLKIQPAKLEDSAVYLCTSNLQTGGTEAFFGQGTRLTVV.

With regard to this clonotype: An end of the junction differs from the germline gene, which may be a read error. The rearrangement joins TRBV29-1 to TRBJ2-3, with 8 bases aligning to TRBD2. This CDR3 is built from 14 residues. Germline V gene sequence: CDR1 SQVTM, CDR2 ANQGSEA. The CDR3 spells CNVSGGPMGDTQYF. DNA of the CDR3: TGCAACGTTTCGGGAGGGCCGATGGGAGATACGCAGTATTTC.

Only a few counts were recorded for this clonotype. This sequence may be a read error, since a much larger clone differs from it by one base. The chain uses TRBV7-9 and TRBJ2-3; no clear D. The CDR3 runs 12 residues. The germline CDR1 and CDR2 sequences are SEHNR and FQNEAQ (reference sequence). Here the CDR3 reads CANSSSRDTQYF. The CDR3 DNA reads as TGTGCCAACAGCTCGAGTAGAGATACGCAGTATTTT.

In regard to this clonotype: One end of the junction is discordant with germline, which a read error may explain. In nucleotides, the CDR3 is TGTGCCAGCTGTGACTCGGGACTCTCGAACACCCGGGAGCTGTTTTTT. Its protein is CASCDSGLSNTRELFF. The gene calls are TRBV6-4 and TRBJ2-2; D might be TRBD2 (6 bases). Germline CDR1 MRHNA, CDR2 SNTAGT. The CDR3 runs 16 residues.

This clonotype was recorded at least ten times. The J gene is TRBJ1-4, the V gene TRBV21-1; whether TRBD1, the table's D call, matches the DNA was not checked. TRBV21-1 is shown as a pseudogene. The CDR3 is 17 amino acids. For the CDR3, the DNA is TGTGCCAGCAGCAAAGAGGGACAGGGCACAACTAATGAAAAACTGTTTTTT. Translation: CASSKEGQGTTNEKLFF.

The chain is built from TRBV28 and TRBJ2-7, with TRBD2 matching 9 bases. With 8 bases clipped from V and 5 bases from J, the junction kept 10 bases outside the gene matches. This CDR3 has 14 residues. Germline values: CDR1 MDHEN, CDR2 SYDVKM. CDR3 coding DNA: TGTGCCAGCCTTAGCGGGAGTGCCTGCCACGAGCAGTACTTC. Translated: CASLSGSACHEQYF.